Each of the 20 T cell receptor beta chains below was sequenced from the same sample in a study of OX40 agonist ivuxolimab in advanced cancers. Libraries were prepared by immunoSEQ multiplex PCR; TCRdb keeps only in-frame clonotypes and omits some of them. The sample holds about 19,000 clones, roughly 68% seen once. The sequencing here drew on CD4+ or CD8+ T cells sorted from blood, taken in a trial of the OX40 agonist ivuxolimab. These receptor sequences come from an adult with an advanced solid tumor such as melanoma, head and neck, liver or kidney cancer.

This clone was found once. The chain employs TRBV9 and TRBJ2-3; perhaps TRBD1 as D (6 bases). This CDR3 spans 15 amino acids. Trimming removed 0 bases at V and 4 bases at J, with 12 bases between. The germline V gene has CDR1 SGDLS and CDR2 YYNGEE. CDR3 protein: CASSVAFPGADTQYF. CDR3 DNA: TGTGCCAGCAGCGTAGCGTTCCCAGGGGCAGATACGCAGTATTTT.

The J gene is TRBJ2-1, the V gene TRBV15, with 8 bases aligning to TRBD2. Germline V CDR1 and CDR2: LNHNV, YYDKDF (reference sequence). The length of the CDR3 is 15 residues. The ends lost 0 bases at V and 7 bases at J; junction bases unmatched: 5. DNA of the CDR3: TGTGCCACCAGCAGAGATCGGGAGGGGCCAAATGAGCAGTTCTTC. Translation gives CATSRDREGPNEQFF.

This clone is medium-sized within its sample. The chain links TRBV5-6 to TRBJ1-1; tentative D call: TRBD1 (6 bases). Germline loops: CDR1 SGHDT, CDR2 YYEEEE. This CDR3 comprises 19 residues. The V end lost 5 bases, the J end lost 0 bases, and 26 bases lay between the germline ends. CDR3 DNA: TGTGCCAGCAGATACGCCCCCGGTTTAGGACAGCTTATGAACACTGAAGCTTTCTTT. This translates into CASRYAPGLGQLMNTEAFF. The variable domain in full, with the rest retrieved from reference TRBV5-6 and TRBJ1-1, is DAGVTQSPTHLIKTRGQQVTLRCSPKSGHDTVSWYQQALGQGPQFIFQYYEEEERQRGNFPDRFSGHQFPNYSSELNVNALLLGDSALYLCASRYAPGLGQLMNTEAFFGQGTRLTVV.

V and J are TRBV7-8 and TRBJ1-2; a weak D match, TRBD1 (6 bases). The ends were cut back, 4 bases at V and 8 bases at J, with 17 bases in the middle. The CDR3 loop spans 14 amino acids. The germline V gene encodes CDR1 SGHVS and CDR2 FQNEAQ. CDR3 loop: CASSSHGTFQGYTF. As DNA, the CDR3 is TGTGCCAGCAGCTCCCACGGGACATTTCAAGGCTACACCTTC.

This clone has a single count. The J gene is TRBJ2-1, the V gene TRBV5-6, with D tentatively TRBD1 (6 bases). Germline CDR1 SGHDT, CDR2 YYEEEE. V lost 0 bases, J lost 4 bases, and 11 bases lay in between. The CDR3 consists of 15 residues. Here the CDR3 DNA reads TGTGCCAGCAGCTTGGAGGGGACAAGATACAATGAGCAGTTCTTC. Translated: CASSLEGTRYNEQFF. Full variable domain (outside the CDR3, taken from reference TRBV5-6 and TRBJ2-1): DAGVTQSPTHLIKTRGQQVTLRCSPKSGHDTVSWYQQALGQGPQFIFQYYEEEERQRGNFPDRFSGHQFPNYSSELNVNALLLGDSALYLCASSLEGTRYNEQFFGPGTRLTVL.

The chain links TRBV7-9 to TRBJ1-1, with TRBD1 as a possible D gene (5 bases). V lost 2 bases and J 4 bases, leaving 17 bases between the germline ends. Per germline, CDR1 SEHNR and CDR2 FQNEAQ (reference sequence). This CDR3 is 16 amino acids long. The CDR3 DNA is TGTGCCAGCAGCTTACCGGTGGGTCGAAGGGGCACTGAAGCTTTCTTT. Its protein is CASSLPVGRRGTEAFF.

The genes are TRBV28 and TRBJ2-2; 10 bases are a match to TRBD1. The CDR3 length is 17 residues. Germline CDR1 is MDHEN and CDR2 is SYDVKM. Trimming cost V 8 bases and J 4 bases; bases outside gene matches: 13. CDR3 sequence (DNA): TGTGCCAGCCTTTCCGATTCCGGGACAGGGGTCACCGGGGAGCTGTTTTTT. Protein product: CASLSDSGTGVTGELFF.

This sequence joins TRBV6-5 and TRBJ2-1; 9 nucleotides match TRBD1. The CDR3 extends over 14 amino acids. The V gene end was trimmed by 2 bases and the J gene end by 7 bases; junction bases not matched to a gene: 3. CDR1 is MNHEY and CDR2 is SVGAGI in the germline V gene. CDR3 sequence reads: CASSYGTGTNEQFF. The DNA of the CDR3 is TGTGCCAGCAGTTACGGGACAGGGACGAATGAGCAGTTCTTC.

This clone was counted a few times. This chain uses TRBV7-2 with TRBJ2-7; TRBD2 agrees at 9 bases. The CDR3 extends over 14 amino acids. V trimming: 5 bases; J trimming: 2 bases; junction bases outside the gene matches: 4. Per the germline V gene, CDR1 is SGHTA and CDR2 is FQGNSA. The CDR3 DNA sequence: TGTGCCAGCAGCGCGGGGGGGCCTGCCTACGAGCAGTACTTC. Translated: CASSAGGPAYEQYF.

This chain connects TRBV7-9 to TRBJ2-7, with D maybe TRBD2 (5 bases). This CDR3 has 15 residues. Germline CDR1 is SEHNR and CDR2 is FQNEAQ (reference sequence). V lost 0 bases and J lost 7, with 16 bases in between. CDR3: CASSLALGELREQYF. The CDR3 DNA follows: TGTGCCAGCAGCTTAGCCCTGGGAGAGTTACGTGAGCAGTACTTC.

This clone is deemed medium-sized. V gene TRBV27 combines with J gene TRBJ2-2; 7 bases are a match to TRBD1. Germline CDR1 and CDR2: MNHEY and SMNVEV (reference sequence). V trimming: 0 bases; J trimming: 13 bases; junction bases outside the gene matches: 5. The CDR3 has 13 amino acids. CDR3 DNA sequence: TGTGCCAGCAGTTTATCAACAGGGGTCTCGCTGTTTTTT. The encoded protein is CASSLSTGVSLFF.

A word on this clone: One end of the junction is discordant with germline, which a read error may explain. This chain connects TRBV5-3 to TRBJ2-7; TRBD2 matches 11 bases. TRBV5-3 is an open reading frame, and its role is uncertain. The CDR3 totals 14 residues. CDR3 protein: CASSSLAGGYEQYF. In nucleotides, the CDR3 is TGTGCCAGCAGCTCCCTAGCGGGAGGCTACGAGCAGTACTTC.

This clone was counted between two and nine times. The chain is built from TRBV4-2 and TRBJ2-7; D perhaps matches TRBD1 (6 bases). Trimming took 2 bases from V and 3 from J, leaving 17 bases between them. Germline assignment: CDR1 LGHNA and CDR2 YNFKEQ. The CDR3 consists of 16 residues. CDR3 coding DNA: TGTGCCAGCAGCCAATCCCGAGGAGCAGGGGACTACGAGCAGTACTTC. Its translation is CASSQSRGAGDYEQYF.

The rearrangement links TRBV27 to TRBJ2-1; D is ambiguous. Trimming took off 6 bases at V and 6 bases at J, with 9 bases between the two ends. The CDR3 is 12 amino acids. Germline V gene lookup returns CDR1 MNHEY and CDR2 SMNVEV (reference sequence). CDR3 loop: CASSGGGNEQFF. The CDR3 nucleotides read TGTGCCAGCAGCGGCGGCGGCAATGAGCAGTTCTTC.

This clone was observed a few times. The CDR3 loop is CASHGPYNEQFF. CDR3 in DNA: TGTGCCTCCCATGGACCTTACAATGAGCAGTTCTTC. The chain has TRBV19 and TRBJ2-1; no clear D gene. With 11 bases removed from V and 4 bases from J, the gap between germline ends came to 12 bases. The CDR3 has 12 amino acids. In germline, CDR1 is LNHDA, CDR2 SQIVND (reference sequence). The full variable domain, rest sourced from reference TRBV19 and TRBJ2-1, is DGGITQSPKYLFRKEGQNVTLSCEQNLNHDAMYWYRQDPGQGLRLIYYSQIVNDFQKGDIAEGYSVSREKKESFPLTVTSAQKNPTAFYLCASHGPYNEQFFGPGTRLTVL.

The V gene is TRBV6-6, the J gene TRBJ2-7, with D possibly matching TRBD1 (6 bases). Trimming took 10 bases from V and 3 from J, leaving 10 bases between them. Per the germline V gene, CDR1 is MNHNY and CDR2 is SVGAGI (reference sequence). This CDR3 is 11 amino acids long. The DNA for the CDR3 is TGTGCCATCCAGGACAGCTACGAGCAGTACTTC. The encoded protein is CAIQDSYEQYF.

The CDR3 coding sequence is TGTGCCAGCAGCTTACCAGGGGCACACGAGCAGTACTTC. As protein: CASSLPGAHEQYF. This chain uses TRBV5-5 with TRBJ2-7, with D maybe TRBD1 (6 bases). V was clipped by 2 bases and J by 5 bases, with 11 bases between them. The length of the CDR3 is 13 residues. CDR1 and CDR2 from the germline V gene are SGHKS and YYEKEE (reference sequence). Variable domain in full (rest from reference TRBV5-5 and TRBJ2-7): DAGVTQSPTHLIKTRGQQVTLRCSPISGHKSVSWYQQVLGQGPQFIFQYYEKEERGRGNFPDRFSARQFPNYSSELNVNALLLGDSALYLCASSLPGAHEQYFGPGTRLTVT.

The chain joins TRBV19 to TRBJ2-7, with 10 positions matching TRBD2. V dropped 5 bases and J dropped 5; count of bases not matched to a gene: 6. There are 14 residues in the CDR3. The V gene's germline CDR1 is LNHDA and CDR2 SQIVND (reference sequence). The CDR3 is CASSHSGGHNEQYF. The CDR3 DNA follows: TGTGCCAGTAGTCATAGCGGGGGGCATAACGAGCAGTACTTC.

The genes are TRBV21-1 and TRBJ2-7; the table gives TRBD2 as D, unverified against the DNA. TRBV21-1 is labeled a pseudogene. CDR3 length: 15 residues. CDR3 in amino acids: CASSNGTSGSYEQYF. DNA for the CDR3: TGTGCCAGCAGCAACGGGACTAGCGGTTCCTACGAGCAGTACTTC.

This clone has more than one count but fewer than ten. The chain recombines TRBV6-6 with TRBJ1-1; D unclear. Trimming stripped 5 bases from V and 0 bases from J, with 13 bases between. Germline lookup yields CDR1 MNHNY and CDR2 SVGAGI (reference sequence). This CDR3 has 15 residues. CDR3 in amino acids: CASSLDTALNTEAFF. In DNA form, the CDR3 reads TGTGCCAGCAGTCTAGATACAGCCCTGAACACTGAAGCTTTCTTT.